The T cell receptor beta chain described here comes from a study of shared clonotypes between healthy human individuals. Within Nashville, Tennessee resided all donors, each a Caucasian adult. Unsorted samples drew genomic DNA from approximately 90 million PBMCs. Trimming shortened V by 4 bases and J by 7 bases, and 12 bases separated the two germline ends. Germline V CDR1 and CDR2: SGHTA, FQGNSA. The CDR3 totals 13 residues. The data were produced by immunoSEQ multiplex PCR, yet TCRdb's version contains in-frame clones alone and is incomplete. This sample has approximately 440,000 clones; roughly three quarters occur once, and the top ten carry about 11%.

The TCR originated in a woman between 35 and 50 years old in good health. Some clones in this sample may be carry-over from other donors' samples. The chain uses TRBV7-2 and TRBJ2-3; TRBD1 might be the D (5 bases). The sample consisted of PBMCs. The DNA for the CDR3 is TGTGCCAGCAGCTCCTCAGGGCTTAATACGCAGTATTTT. Translating gives CASSSSGLNTQYF.